Below, 8 T cell receptor beta chains from the same sample are listed, as sequenced in a study of spatial heterogeneity in lung cancer. TCRdb analysed the 5' RACE reads with MiXCR anew, one entry per CDR3 protein. Of 2,000 to 2,500 distinct CDR3 sequences listed, 55% are singletons. This sample's time point: blood at routine non-recurrence follow-up after resection. The starting material was PBMCs, obtained at follow-up. The receptors here all came from a female donor with early-stage non-small cell lung cancer.

In the case of this clonotype: This beta chain is a stray read from a library made for alpha chains; its abundance is not meaningful. The V and J genes are TRBV11-2 and TRBJ2-3; D possibly corresponds to TRBD2 (6 bases). Germline V CDR1 and CDR2: SGHAT, FQNNGV. CDR3 length: 14 amino acids. The ends were cut back, 1 base at V and 5 bases at J, with 10 bases in the middle. The CDR3 sequence: CASSLVLALDTQYF. In DNA form, the CDR3 reads TGTGCCAGCAGCTTAGTACTAGCCCTAGATACGCAGTATTTT.

For this clonotype: This beta chain is a stray sequence in a library constructed for alpha chains; its clone size is not meaningful. The rearrangement uses TRBV7-6 and TRBJ2-3; no firm D call. Trimming pared 7 bases from V and 2 bases from J, leaving 16 bases between. Germline V CDR1 and CDR2: SGHVS, FNYEAQ. CDR3 length: 15 amino acids. Here the CDR3 DNA reads TGTGCCAGCAAGCAGGAACCCTACTACACAGATACGCAGTATTTT. The encoded protein is CASKQEPYYTDTQYF.

To note about this clonotype: This beta chain was picked up by a library intended for alpha chains and is off target, so its count carries little meaning. The CDR3 DNA follows: TGTGCCAGCAGCTCGACAGTCTATGGCTACACCTTC. Protein: CASSSTVYGYTF. The chain has TRBV11-2 and TRBJ1-2; weak D call: TRBD1 (5 bases). CDR1 and CDR2 from the germline V gene are SGHAT and FQNNGV. Between the trimmed V and J ends, which lost 4 bases and 4 bases, there was a span of 7 bases. CDR3 length: 12 amino acids.

As to this clonotype: A library prepared for alpha chains yielded this beta chain as an off-target read; its size is of little meaning. J is TRBJ2-3 and V is TRBV6-5; D gene ambiguous. Germline V gene data show CDR1 as MNHEY and CDR2 as SVGAGI. This CDR3 contains 14 residues. The ends were cut back, 2 bases at V and 1 base at J, with 7 bases in the middle. This chain's CDR3 is CASSYEVRTDTQYF. CDR3 bases: TGTGCCAGCAGTTACGAGGTGCGCACAGATACGCAGTATTTT.

With respect to this clonotype: Because the library targeted alpha chains, this beta chain is an off-target read whose size means little. The gene calls are TRBV12-5 and TRBJ2-4; 7 bases fit TRBD1. There are 16 residues in the CDR3. From germline, CDR1 is LGHNT and CDR2 FRNRAP. J gave up 0 bases and V 6 bases, and 8 bases lay outside the gene matches. CDR3 nucleotides: TGTGCTAGTGGCCCTGGGACAGATTTAGCCAAAAACATTCAGTACTTC. Amino acids: CASGPGTDLAKNIQYF. The entire variable domain, with the rest obtained from reference TRBV12-5 and TRBJ2-4, is as follows: DARVTQTPRHKVTEMGQEVTMRCQPILGHNTVFWYRQTMMQGLELLAYFRNRAPLDDSGMPKDRFSAEMPDATLATLKIQPSEPRDSAVYFCASGPGTDLAKNIQYFGAGTRLSVL.

Details on this clonotype: Since it is a stray read in a library aimed at alpha chains, this beta chain has a size that is not meaningful. This chain uses TRBV20-1 with TRBJ2-1, with 12 bases lining up with TRBD2. The CDR3 has 16 amino acids. The J segment lost 9 bases and the V segment lost 5 bases, leaving 14 bases of the junction unmatched. From germline, CDR1 is DFQATT and CDR2 SNEGSKA (reference sequence). The CDR3 is CSAPRNPSGGAGEQFF. In DNA, the CDR3 is TGCAGTGCTCCCAGGAATCCTAGCGGGGGGGCCGGTGAGCAGTTCTTC.

On this clonotype: For a library built for alpha chains, this beta chain is a stray read; little rests on its size. This chain joins TRBV11-2 and TRBJ2-3; D remains unclear. The length of the CDR3 is 15 residues. The germline V gene has CDR1 SGHAT and CDR2 FQNNGV. The germline V and J ends were trimmed by 5 bases and 2 bases, with 14 bases remaining between them. The CDR3 loop is CASSLVGSPTDTQYF. The CDR3 DNA follows: TGTGCCAGCAGCCTAGTAGGAAGTCCCACAGATACGCAGTATTTT.

This clonotype was counted between two and nine times. In a library made to pick up alpha chains, this beta chain is a stray read with a size that means little. The rearrangement uses TRBV20-1 and TRBJ2-1, with 9 bases that match TRBD2. Unmatched junction bases numbered 7, after V lost 3 bases and J lost 7 bases. Germline V CDR1 and CDR2: DFQATT, SNEGSKA (reference sequence). The CDR3 loop spans 14 amino acids. CDR3 DNA: TGCAGTGCTAGGGGTAGCGGGAGTGGAAATGAGCAGTTCTTC. Amino acids: CSARGSGSGNEQFF.